This TCR beta chain was documented in a study of blood T cell repertoires in COVID-19. Whole-study context: The United States, Italy and Spain were the sources of the acute and convalescent COVID-19 samples.

Germline CDR1 and CDR2: SGHNT and YYREEE (reference sequence). V was clipped by 0 bases and J by 6 bases; unmatched bases: 9. This CDR3 is 17 amino acids long. As processed by the authors: Amplified reference gene primers provided the basis for estimating nucleated cell counts. Using immunoSEQ multiplex PCR, the repertoire was profiled, and TCRdb retains in-frame clones only, with some absent. For V, J and clone size, that table is used; D and trimming come from the DNA. The sample holds roughly 330,000 clones, about 83% seen once. The chain joins TRBV5-4 to TRBJ2-1; the match to TRBD2 covers 10 bases. What was sequenced was peripheral blood. The source of this sequence is a woman aged 45-65 years with acute or convalescent COVID-19. In DNA, the CDR3 is TGTGCCAGCAGCTTGGGGGCTAGCGGGGGCCTGATCAATGAGCAGTTCTTC. As protein: CASSLGASGGLINEQFF.